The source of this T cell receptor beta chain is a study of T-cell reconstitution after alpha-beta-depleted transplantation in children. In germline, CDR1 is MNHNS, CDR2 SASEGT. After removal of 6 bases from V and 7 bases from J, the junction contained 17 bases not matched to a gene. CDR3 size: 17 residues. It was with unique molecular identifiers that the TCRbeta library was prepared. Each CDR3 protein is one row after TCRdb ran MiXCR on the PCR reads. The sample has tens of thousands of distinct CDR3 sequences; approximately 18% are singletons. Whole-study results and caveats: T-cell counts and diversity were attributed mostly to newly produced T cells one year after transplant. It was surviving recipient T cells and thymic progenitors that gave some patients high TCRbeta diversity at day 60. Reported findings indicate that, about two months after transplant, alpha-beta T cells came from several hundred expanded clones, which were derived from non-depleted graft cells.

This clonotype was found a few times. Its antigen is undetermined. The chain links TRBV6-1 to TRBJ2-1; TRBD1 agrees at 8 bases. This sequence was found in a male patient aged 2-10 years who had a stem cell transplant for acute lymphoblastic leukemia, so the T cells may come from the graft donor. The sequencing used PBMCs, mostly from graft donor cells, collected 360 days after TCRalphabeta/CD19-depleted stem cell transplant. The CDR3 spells CASRRNRGSSTRNEQFF. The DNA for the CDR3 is TGTGCCAGCAGGCGCAACAGGGGGTCGTCTACTCGGAATGAGCAGTTCTTC.